Listed below are T cell receptor beta chains from one sample, sequenced in a study of early T cells in non-severe SARS-CoV-2 infection. TCRdb redid the calling of the 5' RACE reads with MiXCR, one entry per CDR3 protein. The sample has around 61,000 distinct CDR3 sequences; around an eighth are singletons. The specimen was whole blood. These receptors all come from an adult who was a healthcare worker with PCR-confirmed SARS-CoV-2 infection or an uninfected control (not recorded which). Each CDR3 is given with its conserved first and last residue. A D gene is named only where the DNA matches it firmly. Clone size is stated in some rows and not others, as once, few, many or a class when expanded.

V gene: TRBV30
clone size: .
CDR3 length: 15
J gene: TRBJ1-6
D gene: .
CDR3 DNA: TGTGCCTGGAGTGCCGGCGGGGGGCCTAATTCACCCCTCCACTTT
CDR3 protein: CAWSAGGGPNSPLHF

V gene: TRBV20-1
clone size: many
CDR3 length: 17
J gene: TRBJ2-1
D gene: TRBD2
CDR3 DNA: TGCAGTGCTCACCCCACCCCTAGCGGGAAGGGTGCTAGTGAGCAGTTCTTC
CDR3 protein: CSAHPTPSGKGASEQFF

V gene: TRBV29-1
clone size: many
CDR3 length: 13
J gene: TRBJ1-1
D gene: .
CDR3 DNA: TGCAGCGTCCTAAGGGGAAGGTACACTGAAGCTTTCTTT
CDR3 protein: CSVLRGRYTEAFF

V gene: TRBV13
clone size: few
CDR3 length: 13
J gene: TRBJ1-1
D gene: TRBD1
CDR3 DNA: TGTGCCAGCCTGGGACAGGGGGCCACTGAAGCTTTCTTT
CDR3 protein: CASLGQGATEAFF

V gene: TRBV27
clone size: .
CDR3 length: 18
J gene: TRBJ2-6
D gene: TRBD1
CDR3 DNA: TGTGCCAGCAGTTTATCGGGGGACAGTAGCTCTGGGGCCAACGTCCTGACTTTC
CDR3 protein: CASSLSGDSSSGANVLTF

V gene: TRBV6-6
clone size: few
CDR3 length: 11
J gene: TRBJ2-1
D gene: .
CDR3 DNA: TGTGCCAGCGTCACGTACAATGAGCAGTTCTTC
CDR3 protein: CASVTYNEQFF

V gene: TRBV5-1
clone size: many
CDR3 length: 14
J gene: TRBJ2-5
D gene: .
CDR3 DNA: TGCGCCAGCACCCGAGGGGGGGCCGGAGAGACCCAGTACTTC
CDR3 protein: CASTRGGAGETQYF

V gene: TRBV7-3
clone size: .
CDR3 length: 12
J gene: TRBJ2-2
D gene: .
CDR3 DNA: TGTGCCAGCAGCCCTGGGATAGGGGAGCTGTTTTTT
CDR3 protein: CASSPGIGELFF

V gene: TRBV6-5
clone size: many
CDR3 length: 14
J gene: TRBJ2-2
D gene: TRBD2
CDR3 DNA: TGTGCCAGCAATATCCTCGGGGGGGCCGGGGAGCTGTTTTTT
CDR3 protein: CASNILGGAGELFF

V gene: TRBV28
clone size: .
CDR3 length: 12
J gene: TRBJ2-1
D gene: .
CDR3 DNA: TGTGCCAGCATCGGCAGGGCAAATGAGCAGTTCTTC
CDR3 protein: CASIGRANEQFF

V gene: TRBV20-1
clone size: many
CDR3 length: 14
J gene: TRBJ2-7
D gene: TRBD1
CDR3 DNA: TGCAGTGCTATAGGGGGCAACCAAGCTGGGGAGCAGTACTTC
CDR3 protein: CSAIGGNQAGEQYF

V gene: TRBV6-5
clone size: .
CDR3 length: 13
J gene: TRBJ1-2
D gene: .
CDR3 DNA: TGTGCCAGCAGCACCAGGGCGCTACAGGGCTACACCTTC
CDR3 protein: CASSTRALQGYTF

V gene: TRBV7-8
clone size: few
CDR3 length: 15
J gene: TRBJ2-5
D gene: TRBD1
CDR3 DNA: TGTGCCAGCAGCTCCGGACAGGGGGGGCAAGAGACCCAGTACTTC
CDR3 protein: CASSSGQGGQETQYF

V gene: TRBV6-5
clone size: many
CDR3 length: 13
J gene: TRBJ1-4
D gene: .
CDR3 DNA: TGTGCCAGCAGTTACGGGCCGGGGGTAAAACTGTTTTTT
CDR3 protein: CASSYGPGVKLFF

V gene: TRBV3-2
clone size: few
CDR3 length: 17
J gene: TRBJ2-1
D gene: .
CDR3 DNA: TGTGCCAGCAGCCTGTTAGCGGGATCGAGCTCCTACAATGAGCAGTTCTTC
CDR3 protein: CASSLLAGSSSYNEQFF

V gene: TRBV9
clone size: many
CDR3 length: 13
J gene: TRBJ2-5
D gene: .
CDR3 DNA: TGTGCCAGCAGCGTAGGAGGGAAAGAGACCCAGTACTTC
CDR3 protein: CASSVGGKETQYF

V gene: TRBV20-1
clone size: many
CDR3 length: 15
J gene: TRBJ2-7
D gene: TRBD2
CDR3 DNA: TGCAGTGCTAAGGACCTAGCGGAGGGACCCTACGAGCAGTACTTC
CDR3 protein: CSAKDLAEGPYEQYF

V gene: TRBV6-1
clone size: few
CDR3 length: 15
J gene: TRBJ2-1
D gene: .
CDR3 DNA: TGTGCCAGCAGCCAGGGGGGGAACTCCTACAATGAGCAGTTCTTC
CDR3 protein: CASSQGGNSYNEQFF

V gene: TRBV3-1
clone size: many
CDR3 length: 15
J gene: TRBJ1-3
D gene: .
CDR3 DNA: TGTGCCAGCAGCCAAGATGTAGGCCTCCGGAACACCATATATTTT
CDR3 protein: CASSQDVGLRNTIYF

V gene: TRBV28
clone size: .
CDR3 length: 14
J gene: TRBJ2-7
D gene: TRBD1
CDR3 DNA: TGTGCCAGCAGCCGGACAGGGGGCTCCTACGAGCAGTACTTC
CDR3 protein: CASSRTGGSYEQYF

V gene: TRBV15
clone size: .
CDR3 length: 16
J gene: TRBJ1-5
D gene: TRBD1
CDR3 DNA: TGTGCCACCAGCCCTCAGACAGGGAGCGGGGGTCAGCCCCAGCATTTT
CDR3 protein: CATSPQTGSGGQPQHF

V gene: TRBV2
clone size: few
CDR3 length: 16
J gene: TRBJ1-4
D gene: .
CDR3 DNA: TGTGCCAGCAGTGGTAGTCGGACGGAACCTTATGAAAAACTGTTTTTT
CDR3 protein: CASSGSRTEPYEKLFF

V gene: TRBV29-1
clone size: .
CDR3 length: 15
J gene: TRBJ2-2
D gene: TRBD2
CDR3 DNA: TGCAGCGTTGACGGGCTAGCGGGGTACACCGGGGAGCTGTTTTTT
CDR3 protein: CSVDGLAGYTGELFF

V gene: TRBV28
clone size: many
CDR3 length: 14
J gene: TRBJ2-4
D gene: .
CDR3 DNA: TGTGCCAGCAGTCAGCAGGGGGCGGGGGACATTCAGTACTTC
CDR3 protein: CASSQQGAGDIQYF

V gene: TRBV20-1
clone size: .
CDR3 length: 15
J gene: TRBJ2-3
D gene: .
CDR3 DNA: TGCAGTGCCCCCTCGGCCGACGGGCGCACAGATACGCAGTATTTT
CDR3 protein: CSAPSADGRTDTQYF

V gene: TRBV2
clone size: many
CDR3 length: 14
J gene: TRBJ2-7
D gene: .
CDR3 DNA: TGTGCCAGCAATCAGGGCCGAGGGCCCTACGAGCAGTACTTC
CDR3 protein: CASNQGRGPYEQYF

V gene: TRBV7-2
clone size: .
CDR3 length: 16
J gene: TRBJ2-1
D gene: .
CDR3 DNA: TGTGCCAGCAGCTTAGAAGGCGGGCATCGGCGGAATGAGCAGTTCTTC
CDR3 protein: CASSLEGGHRRNEQFF

V gene: TRBV10-3
clone size: many
CDR3 length: 14
J gene: TRBJ2-3
D gene: .
CDR3 DNA: TGTGCCCTCAAGGGGAGCTTTAGCACAGATACGCAGTATTTT
CDR3 protein: CALKGSFSTDTQYF

V gene: TRBV5-5
clone size: .
CDR3 length: 14
J gene: TRBJ2-1
D gene: .
CDR3 DNA: TGTGCCAGCAGCCGCACAGCCCCTGTCCATGAGCAGTTCTTC
CDR3 protein: CASSRTAPVHEQFF

V gene: TRBV30
clone size: .
CDR3 length: 13
J gene: TRBJ2-1
D gene: TRBD1
CDR3 DNA: TGTGCCTGGGTTACAGGGGGCTTCTATGAGCAGTTCTTC
CDR3 protein: CAWVTGGFYEQFF

V gene: TRBV12-2
clone size: many
CDR3 length: 12
J gene: TRBJ1-3
D gene: .
CDR3 DNA: TGTGCAAGTCGCTTAAGGAAGGTCCCCATATATTTT
CDR3 protein: CASRLRKVPIYF

V gene: TRBV2
clone size: .
CDR3 length: 13
J gene: TRBJ1-1
D gene: .
CDR3 DNA: TGTGCCAGCAAGAGTGGCCGGAACACTGAAGCTTTCTTT
CDR3 protein: CASKSGRNTEAFF

V gene: TRBV5-4
clone size: .
CDR3 length: 15
J gene: TRBJ2-6
D gene: .
CDR3 DNA: TGTGCCAGCAGCTTGAGGGCGTTGGGGGCCAACGTCCTGACTTTC
CDR3 protein: CASSLRALGANVLTF

V gene: TRBV5-5
clone size: many
CDR3 length: 15
J gene: TRBJ1-6
D gene: .
CDR3 DNA: TGTGCCAGCAGCCATACGGCAGGGGACGGATCACCCCTCCACTTT
CDR3 protein: CASSHTAGDGSPLHF

V gene: TRBV30
clone size: many
CDR3 length: 14
J gene: TRBJ2-7
D gene: TRBD1
CDR3 DNA: TGTGCCTGGAGCTATAGGGGGCCCCCCGTCGAGCAGTACTTC
CDR3 protein: CAWSYRGPPVEQYF

V gene: TRBV7-8
clone size: .
CDR3 length: 15
J gene: TRBJ2-7
D gene: TRBD1
CDR3 DNA: TGTGCCAGCAGCTCCGCGACAGGGTTGAGGGACGAGCAGTACTTC
CDR3 protein: CASSSATGLRDEQYF

V gene: TRBV11-2
clone size: many
CDR3 length: 13
J gene: TRBJ2-1
D gene: TRBD1
CDR3 DNA: TGTGCCAGCCGGGACAGGGACTACAATGAGCAGTTCTTC
CDR3 protein: CASRDRDYNEQFF

V gene: TRBV27
clone size: many
CDR3 length: 20
J gene: TRBJ2-6
D gene: .
CDR3 DNA: TGTGCCAGCAGTTCTCGATTCGCGACGACTACCTACTCTGGGGCCAACGTCCTGACTTTC
CDR3 protein: CASSSRFATTTYSGANVLTF

V gene: TRBV5-1
clone size: many
CDR3 length: 14
J gene: TRBJ2-7
D gene: .
CDR3 DNA: TGCGCCAGCAGCCAGGGGGGTCCTTCCTACGAGCAGTACTTC
CDR3 protein: CASSQGGPSYEQYF

V gene: TRBV10-1
clone size: .
CDR3 length: 14
J gene: TRBJ2-7
D gene: .
CDR3 DNA: TGCGCCAGCAGTGAAGGCGGTCGGGCCTACGAGCAGTACTTC
CDR3 protein: CASSEGGRAYEQYF

V gene: TRBV12-3/TRBV12-4
clone size: many
CDR3 length: 14
J gene: TRBJ1-5
D gene: .
CDR3 DNA: TGTGCCAGCAGTTTTCGGGACAGCAATCAGCCCCAGCATTTT
CDR3 protein: CASSFRDSNQPQHF

V gene: TRBV11-2
clone size: .
CDR3 length: 15
J gene: TRBJ2-1
D gene: TRBD2
CDR3 DNA: TGTGCCAGCAGCTTAGACCGGACTAGCGGGGGTGAGCAGTTCTTC
CDR3 protein: CASSLDRTSGGEQFF

V gene: TRBV12-5
clone size: many
CDR3 length: 12
J gene: TRBJ2-3
D gene: .
CDR3 DNA: TGTGCTAGTGGCCGGGGTGGAGATACGCAGTATTTT
CDR3 protein: CASGRGGDTQYF

V gene: TRBV2
clone size: few
CDR3 length: 14
J gene: TRBJ2-3
D gene: .
CDR3 DNA: TGTGCCAGCAGCTGGGACGGCAGCACAGATACGCAGTATTTT
CDR3 protein: CASSWDGSTDTQYF

V gene: TRBV10-3
clone size: .
CDR3 length: 15
J gene: TRBJ2-7
D gene: TRBD2
CDR3 DNA: TGCGCCATCAGTGGGATCACTAGCGGGAGAGACGAGCAGTACTTC
CDR3 protein: CAISGITSGRDEQYF

V gene: TRBV25-1
clone size: .
CDR3 length: 14
J gene: TRBJ1-2
D gene: .
CDR3 DNA: TGTGCCAGCAGTGAATTGGACGGCTACTATGGCTACACCTTC
CDR3 protein: CASSELDGYYGYTF

V gene: TRBV5-1
clone size: .
CDR3 length: 14
J gene: TRBJ1-4
D gene: TRBD1
CDR3 DNA: TGCGCCAGCAGCTGGAGACAGGGGACGGAAAAACTGTTTTTT
CDR3 protein: CASSWRQGTEKLFF

V gene: TRBV10-1
clone size: .
CDR3 length: 13
J gene: TRBJ2-7
D gene: .
CDR3 DNA: TGCGCCAGCAGTGAGGCCCACTCCTACGAGCAGTACTTC
CDR3 protein: CASSEAHSYEQYF

V gene: TRBV2
clone size: few
CDR3 length: 15
J gene: TRBJ1-1
D gene: .
CDR3 DNA: TGTGCCAGCAGTGGCGGGACATACATGAACACTGAAGCTTTCTTT
CDR3 protein: CASSGGTYMNTEAFF

V gene: TRBV12-3/TRBV12-4
clone size: .
CDR3 length: 15
J gene: TRBJ1-4
D gene: .
CDR3 DNA: TGTGCCAGCACCCCATCAGGGAGTTGGAATGAAAAACTGTTTTTT
CDR3 protein: CASTPSGSWNEKLFF

V gene: TRBV20-1
clone size: many
CDR3 length: 15
J gene: TRBJ1-4
D gene: .
CDR3 DNA: TGCAGTGCTAGAGAGTCGGGGACTGAGGGAGAAAAACTGTTTTTT
CDR3 protein: CSARESGTEGEKLFF

V gene: TRBV29-1
clone size: few
CDR3 length: 13
J gene: TRBJ2-7
D gene: TRBD2
CDR3 DNA: TGCAGCATAAAGACTAGCGGGGGCTACGAGCAGTACTTC
CDR3 protein: CSIKTSGGYEQYF

V gene: TRBV5-1
clone size: many
CDR3 length: 15
J gene: TRBJ2-7
D gene: .
CDR3 DNA: TGCGCCAGCAGCTTTCCACACCTTGACTCCTACGAGCAGTACTTC
CDR3 protein: CASSFPHLDSYEQYF

V gene: TRBV14
clone size: many
CDR3 length: 12
J gene: TRBJ2-7
D gene: .
CDR3 DNA: TGTGCCAGCAGCCAAAGACTGTACGAGCAGTACTTC
CDR3 protein: CASSQRLYEQYF

V gene: TRBV6-6
clone size: many
CDR3 length: 14
J gene: TRBJ2-5
D gene: .
CDR3 DNA: TGTGCCAGCAGCCGGACGAGGCAGGGAGAGACCCAGTACTTC
CDR3 protein: CASSRTRQGETQYF